This T cell receptor (beta chain) was sequenced during a study of blood T cell repertoires in COVID-19. Looking at the study overall: Acute and convalescent COVID-19 samples came from the United States, Italy and Spain. From T cells, B-cell-depleted T cells, or PBMCs came the material, which was cDNA or gDNA.

While infection was still active, Seattle patients were enrolled and then followed longitudinally. Original handling: Amplified reference gene primers provided the basis for estimating nucleated cell counts. The protocol was immunoSEQ multiplex PCR, while the TCRdb copy is restricted to in-frame clones and leaves out a portion. V and J calls and clone size are as listed in that table; D and trimming were resolved from the DNA. The sample records around 49,000 clones, under 90% being singletons. CDR3 size: 13 residues. V was pared by 4 bases and J by 3 bases, with 10 bases between. The germline CDR1 and CDR2 sequences are LGHDT and YNNKEL (reference sequence).

This rearrangement joins TRBV3-1 (or the pseudogene TRBV3-2) to TRBJ2-7, with D possibly matching TRBD1 (5 bases). The source of this sequence is a woman older than 75 with COVID-19, enrolled during active disease. The specimen was peripheral blood. The CDR3 DNA is TGTGCCAGCAGCCGAACAGGCGGCTACGAGCAGTACTTC. Translating it yields CASSRTGGYEQYF.